This T cell receptor (beta chain) was obtained from a study of T cell changes during pregnancy in multiple sclerosis. CDR1 and CDR2 (germline): LNHDA, SQIVND (reference sequence). V was pared by 2 bases and J by 0 bases, with 7 bases between. The CDR3 consists of 14 residues. TCRdb's copy holds only in-frame clones and misses some; the assay was immunoSEQ multiplex PCR. Altogether roughly 53,000 clones are present, roughly 92% being singletons, with the ten largest covering around 0.68%. The sample here was CD4+ T cells from peripheral blood mononuclear cells, taken in the third trimester of pregnancy. The origin of this receptor is a female donor with multiple sclerosis, enrolled in a pregnancy study. This chain joins TRBV19 and TRBJ1-1; D is perhaps TRBD1 (5 bases). The CDR3 DNA reads TGTGCCAGTAGTATAAAGACAGTGAACACTGAAGCTTTCTTT. It yields the protein CASSIKTVNTEAFF.